This TCR beta chain is drawn from a study of blood T cell repertoires in COVID-19. Turning to the study itself: There were acute and convalescent COVID-19 samples, and they came from the United States, Italy and Spain. In each case, the material was cDNA or gDNA derived from T cells, B-cell-depleted T cells, or PBMCs.

Authors' methods: Amplified reference gene primers provided the basis for estimating nucleated cell counts. Profiled with immunoSEQ multiplex PCR; TCRdb holds only in-frame clones, not every one. The DNA was the basis for D and trimming; V, J and clone size are from that table. Of 70,000 to 75,000 clones in the sample, 90% were seen once. CDR3 length equals 16 residues. V lost 4 bases and J lost 4; bases outside the gene matches: 12. Looked up from germline, CDR1 is LNHNV and CDR2 is YYDKDF (reference sequence). This clone appeared a single time. This chain links TRBV15 with TRBJ2-5; the match to TRBD2 covers 7 bases. Sequencing input: peripheral blood. The sequence derives from a human donor in a cohort sampled during active COVID-19. The CDR3 sequence is CATSKDRSGTGETQYF. The CDR3 DNA reads TGTGCCACCAGCAAAGACCGAAGCGGGACGGGAGAGACCCAGTACTTC. Variable domain in full (rest from reference TRBV15 and TRBJ2-5): DAMVIQNPRYQVTQFGKPVTLSCSQTLNHNVMYWYQQKSSQAPKLLFHYYDKDFNNEADTPDNFQSRRPNTSFCFLDIRSPGLGDTAMYLCATSKDRSGTGETQYFGPGTRLLVL.